This TCR beta chain originates from a study of blood T cell repertoires in COVID-19. Study information: From the United States, Italy and Spain came samples of acute and convalescent COVID-19. T cells, B-cell-depleted T cells, or PBMCs supplied cDNA or gDNA.

Seattle-derived patients entered the study during active infection and were followed longitudinally. Germline assignment: CDR1 MNHEY and CDR2 SMNVEV (reference sequence). Trimming pared 0 bases from V and 8 bases from J, leaving 13 bases between. The CDR3 is 14 residues long. Per the authors' pipeline: Estimation of nucleated cell counts was performed using reference gene primer amplification. Method: immunoSEQ multiplex PCR; TCRdb's copy keeps in-frame clones and lacks some. Clonal size and the V and J genes are those of that table, whereas D and trimming came from the DNA. This sample has about 270,000 clones, with 80% to 90% found just once.

The sequenced sample was peripheral blood. This sequence originates from a woman aged 25 to 39 with COVID-19, enrolled during active disease. The genes are TRBV27 and TRBJ1-1, with D possibly matching TRBD1 (5 bases). The CDR3 sequence is CASSLSGRGTEAFF. CDR3 coding DNA: TGTGCCAGCAGTTTATCGGGGAGGGGCACCGAAGCTTTCTTT.